Listed below are T cell receptor beta chains from one sample, sequenced in a study of cytomegalovirus exposure and HLA in healthy donors. The data were produced by immunoSEQ multiplex PCR, yet TCRdb's version contains in-frame clones alone and is incomplete. The sample records a few hundred thousand clones, 90% being singletons. The sample taken for sequencing was PBMCs. The receptors stem from a woman in her thirties in good health and CMV-seronegative. Each CDR3 is given with its conserved first and last residue. The D gene is left open where the match is weak. Some rows mark clone size as missing; the rest say once, few, many or name a class of expanded clone.

clone_size	v_call	d_call	j_call	cdr3_aa	cdr3_nt
.	TRBV19	TRBD2	TRBJ2-7	CASSIGGGPTNEQYF	TGTGCCAGTAGTATTGGGGGAGGGCCTACCAACGAGCAGTACTTC
.	TRBV5-1	TRBD1	TRBJ2-7	CASSWTGNSYEQYF	TGCGCCAGCAGCTGGACAGGGAATTCCTACGAGCAGTACTTC
.	TRBV5-8	TRBD2	TRBJ2-3	CASPAGEYPDTQYF	TGTGCCAGCCCAGCGGGAGAGTATCCAGATACGCAGTATTTT
.	TRBV4-1	.	TRBJ2-1	CASSQLRNLRDNEQFF	TGCGCCAGCAGCCAACTGAGAAACCTTCGTGACAATGAGCAGTTCTTC
.	TRBV27	.	TRBJ2-5	CASRRTAGEETQYF	TGTGCCAGCAGACGTACGGCAGGAGAAGAGACCCAGTACTTC
.	TRBV29-1	TRBD2	TRBJ2-5	CSVVTAGVGETQYF	TGCAGCGTTGTTACAGCGGGAGTAGGAGAGACCCAGTACTTC
.	TRBV2	TRBD2	TRBJ2-1	CASRRLAGKRNEQFF	TGTGCCAGCAGGAGACTAGCGGGAAAGCGTAATGAGCAGTTCTTC
.	TRBV28	.	TRBJ2-4	CASSPGRSDIQYF	TGTGCCAGCAGCCCCGGGAGATCGGACATTCAGTACTTC
.	TRBV5-5	.	TRBJ1-3	CASSLDLHYSGNTIYF	TGTGCCAGCAGCTTGGACCTCCACTACTCTGGAAACACCATATATTTT
.	TRBV5-4	TRBD2	TRBJ2-3	CASSSGASGRYTDTQYF	TGTGCCAGCAGCTCCGGGGCTAGCGGGAGGTACACAGATACGCAGTATTTT
.	TRBV27	TRBD2	TRBJ2-1	CASSLRLAGGDEQFF	TGTGCCAGCAGTCTTAGACTAGCGGGAGGCGATGAGCAGTTCTTC
many	TRBV6-1	.	TRBJ2-3	CASSEGQSTDTQYF	TGTGCCAGCAGTGAAGGACAGAGCACAGATACGCAGTATTTT
many	TRBV29-1	TRBD2	TRBJ2-7	CSVEGRTSDDYEQYF	TGCAGCGTTGAAGGGAGGACTAGCGATGATTACGAGCAGTACTTC
.	TRBV28	TRBD1	TRBJ1-1	CASSLGGDREAFF	TGTGCCAGCAGTTTAGGTGGGGACAGGGAAGCTTTCTTT
.	TRBV9	.	TRBJ2-4	CASSLAGTEDNIQYF	TGTGCCAGCAGCCTCGCCGGGACGGAGGACAACATTCAGTACTTC
.	TRBV11-2	.	TRBJ2-5	CASSLPGGLETQYF	TGTGCCAGCAGCCTCCCGGGGGGCCTAGAGACCCAGTACTTC
.	TRBV6-5	TRBD1	TRBJ2-1	CASSYEGTGDTYEQFF	TGTGCCAGCAGTTATGAAGGGACAGGGGATACTTATGAGCAGTTCTTC
.	TRBV28	TRBD1	TRBJ2-2	CASGLQGEPGELFF	TGTGCCAGCGGGTTACAGGGGGAACCCGGGGAGCTGTTTTTT
.	TRBV28	TRBD2	TRBJ2-7	CASSPGRGYEQYF	TGTGCCAGCAGTCCCGGGAGGGGTTACGAGCAGTACTTC
.	TRBV6-1	TRBD1	TRBJ2-7	CASSEAIPGQGNGEQYF	TGTGCCAGCAGTGAAGCGATTCCGGGACAGGGGAATGGCGAGCAGTACTTC
.	TRBV7-7	TRBD1	TRBJ2-7	CASSSGQGSYEQYF	TGTGCCAGCAGCTCGGGACAGGGGAGCTACGAGCAGTACTTC
.	TRBV9	TRBD2	TRBJ2-7	CASSHPAVLAGGTYEQYF	TGTGCCAGCAGCCACCCGGCCGTACTAGCGGGAGGCACCTACGAGCAGTACTTC